This TCR beta chain stems from a study of blood T cell repertoires in COVID-19. The V end was cut by 5 bases, the J end by 3 bases, with 14 bases between. The CDR3 covers 15 residues. The germline CDR1 and CDR2 sequences are SNHLY and FYNNEI. Clones were read by immunoSEQ multiplex PCR, and TCRdb kept only the in-frame ones, dropping some. The data hold over 150,000 clones, with around 94% observed a single time. The chain joins TRBV2 to TRBJ1-5; D perhaps matches TRBD1 (5 bases). This sequence originates from a man aged 30 to 45 with COVID-19, enrolled during active disease. The source material was peripheral blood. The CDR3 sequence is CASSSDSSYNQPQHF. The CDR3 coding sequence is TGTGCCAGCAGTTCCGACAGTTCATACAATCAGCCCCAGCATTTT.